This T cell receptor delta chain was profiled in a study of gamma-delta chains in newborns, infants, children. As for the study in general: Polyclonal expansion of innate γδ T cells after birth follows microbial exposure.

Regarding this clone: It may be a read error: a sequence one base away is much more abundant.

Trimming shortened V by 3 bases and J by 0 bases, and 17 bases separated the two germline ends. Germline-derived CDR1 and CDR2 are GEAIGNYY and EKD. CDR3 length: 19 amino acids. TCRdb ran CATT on the reads. The sample lists around 2,800 delta-chain clones; roughly 3.9% were seen once. The sequencing sample was made of blood. This TCR was sampled from a child who was a newborn, infant or young child, either healthy, febrile or measles-vaccinated (not recorded which). The rearrangement links TRDV2 to TRDJ3, with D tentatively TRDD3 (6 bases). The CDR3 here is CACDAVEEGYSWDTRQMFF. CDR3 nucleotides: TGTGCCTGTGACGCCGTGGAAGAGGGATACTCCTGGGACACCCGACAGATGTTTTTC.